This T cell receptor (beta chain) is drawn from a study of graft-versus-host responses after intestinal transplantation. Here immunoSEQ multiplex PCR was the method, and the copy in TCRdb shows in-frame clones only, minus some. The sample includes under 150,000 clones, 85% to 95% of them seen just once. Remarks on this clone: Its antigen is unknown.

The clonotype originates from a human donor who received an intestinal transplant. Sequenced here: unstimulated CD8+ T cells sorted from spleen or lymph node cells, sampled before intestinal transplant.

The CDR3 sequence: CASSQSITSGYQETQYF. The CDR3 region has the DNA TGTGCCAGCAGCCAAAGTATCACTAGCGGGTACCAAGAGACCCAGTACTTC. The chain carries TRBV14 and TRBJ2-5; 9 bases line up with TRBD2. This CDR3 region has 17 residues. The trim removed 2 bases at V and 0 bases at J, leaving 7 bases unmatched. The germline CDR1 and CDR2 sequences are SGHDN and FVKESK.